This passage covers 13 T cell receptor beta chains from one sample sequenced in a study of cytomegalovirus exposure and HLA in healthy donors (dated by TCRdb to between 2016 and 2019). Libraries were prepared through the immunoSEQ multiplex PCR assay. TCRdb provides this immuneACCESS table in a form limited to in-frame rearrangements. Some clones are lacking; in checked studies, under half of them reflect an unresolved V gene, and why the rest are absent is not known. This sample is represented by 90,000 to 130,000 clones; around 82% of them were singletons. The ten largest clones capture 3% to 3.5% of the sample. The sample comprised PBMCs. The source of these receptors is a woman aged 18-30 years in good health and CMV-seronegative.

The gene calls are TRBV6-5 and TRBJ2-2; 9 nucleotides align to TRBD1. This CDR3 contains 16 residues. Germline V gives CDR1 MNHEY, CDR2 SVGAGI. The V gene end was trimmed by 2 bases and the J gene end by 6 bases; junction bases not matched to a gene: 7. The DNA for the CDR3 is TGTGCCAGCAGTTACGGGACAGGGTATGATTCCGGGGAGCTGTTTTTT. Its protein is CASSYGTGYDSGELFF.

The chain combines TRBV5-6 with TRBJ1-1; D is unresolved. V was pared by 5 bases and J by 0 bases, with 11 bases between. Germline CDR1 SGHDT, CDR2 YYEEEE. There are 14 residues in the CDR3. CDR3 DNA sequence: TGTGCCAGCAGTTTTCCCCTATTGAACACTGAAGCTTTCTTT. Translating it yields CASSFPLLNTEAFF.

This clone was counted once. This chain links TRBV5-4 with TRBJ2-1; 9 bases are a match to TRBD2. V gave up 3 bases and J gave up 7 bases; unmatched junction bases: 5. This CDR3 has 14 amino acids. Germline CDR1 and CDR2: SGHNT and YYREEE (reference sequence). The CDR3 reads CASSSAGGRNEQFF. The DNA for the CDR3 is TGTGCCAGCAGCTCAGCGGGGGGCCGAAATGAGCAGTTCTTC.

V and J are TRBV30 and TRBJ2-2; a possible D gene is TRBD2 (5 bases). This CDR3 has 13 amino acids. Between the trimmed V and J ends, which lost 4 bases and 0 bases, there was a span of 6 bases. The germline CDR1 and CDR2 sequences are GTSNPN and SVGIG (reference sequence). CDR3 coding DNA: TGTGCCTGGATGAGGGCGAACACCGGGGAGCTGTTTTTT. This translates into CAWMRANTGELFF.

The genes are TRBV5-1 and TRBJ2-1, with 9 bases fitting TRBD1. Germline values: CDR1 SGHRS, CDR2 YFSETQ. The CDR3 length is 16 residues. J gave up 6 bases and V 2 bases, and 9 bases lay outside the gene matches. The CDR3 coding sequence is TGCGCCAGCAGCTTAACCGGGACAGGGAGCTTCAATGAGCAGTTCTTC. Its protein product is CASSLTGTGSFNEQFF.

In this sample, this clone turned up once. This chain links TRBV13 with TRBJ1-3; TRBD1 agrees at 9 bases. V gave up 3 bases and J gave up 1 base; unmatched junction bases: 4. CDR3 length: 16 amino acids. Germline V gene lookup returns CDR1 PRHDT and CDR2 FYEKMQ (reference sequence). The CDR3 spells CASSFGDRVSGNTIYF. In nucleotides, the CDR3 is TGTGCCAGCAGCTTTGGGGACAGGGTTTCTGGAAACACCATATATTTT.

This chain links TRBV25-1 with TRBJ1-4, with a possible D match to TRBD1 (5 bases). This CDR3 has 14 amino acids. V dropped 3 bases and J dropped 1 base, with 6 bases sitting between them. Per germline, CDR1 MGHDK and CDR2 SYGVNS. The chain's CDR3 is CASSDQGTNEKLFF. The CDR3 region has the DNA TGTGCCAGCAGTGACCAGGGAACTAATGAAAAACTGTTTTTT.

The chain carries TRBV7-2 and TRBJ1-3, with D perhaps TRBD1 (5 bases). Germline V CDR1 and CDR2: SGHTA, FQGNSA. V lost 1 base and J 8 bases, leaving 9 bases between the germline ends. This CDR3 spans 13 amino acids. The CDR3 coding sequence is TGTGCCAGCAGCTTAGTGCCGGGGGACACCATATATTTT. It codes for CASSLVPGDTIYF.

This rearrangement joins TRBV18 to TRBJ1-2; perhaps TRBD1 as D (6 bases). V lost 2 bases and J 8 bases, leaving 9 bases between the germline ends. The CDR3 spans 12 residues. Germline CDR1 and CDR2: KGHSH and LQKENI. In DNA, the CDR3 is TGTGCCAGCTCACCAGGGGGCGGCGGCTACACCTTC. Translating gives CASSPGGGGYTF. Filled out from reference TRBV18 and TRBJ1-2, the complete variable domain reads NAGVMQNPRHLVRRRGQEARLRCSPMKGHSHVYWYRQLPEEGLKFMVYLQKENIIDESGMPKERFSAEFPKEGPSILRIQQVVRGDSAAYFCASSPGGGGYTFGSGTRLTVV.

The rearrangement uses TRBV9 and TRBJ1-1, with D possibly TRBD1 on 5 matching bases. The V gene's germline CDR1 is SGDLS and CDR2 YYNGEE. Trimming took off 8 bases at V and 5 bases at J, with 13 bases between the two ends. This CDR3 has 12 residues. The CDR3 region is CASSSGGTEAFF. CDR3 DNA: TGTGCCAGTTCCTCCGGGGGGACTGAAGCTTTCTTT.

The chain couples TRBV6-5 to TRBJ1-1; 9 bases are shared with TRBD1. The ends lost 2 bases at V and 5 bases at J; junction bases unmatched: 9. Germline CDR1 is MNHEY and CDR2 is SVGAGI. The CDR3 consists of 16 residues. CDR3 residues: CASSYTSSGTGTEAFF. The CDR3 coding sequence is TGTGCCAGCAGTTACACTTCATCGGGGACAGGGACTGAAGCTTTCTTT.

CDR3 sequence: CATSQTGANQPQHF. The CDR3, as DNA: TGTGCCACCAGTCAAACAGGGGCGAATCAGCCCCAGCATTTT. This sequence joins TRBV15 and TRBJ1-5, with 7 bases identical to TRBD1. This CDR3 comprises 14 residues. Trimming cost V 6 bases and J 4 bases; bases outside gene matches: 6. The V gene's germline CDR1 is LNHNV and CDR2 YYDKDF (reference sequence).

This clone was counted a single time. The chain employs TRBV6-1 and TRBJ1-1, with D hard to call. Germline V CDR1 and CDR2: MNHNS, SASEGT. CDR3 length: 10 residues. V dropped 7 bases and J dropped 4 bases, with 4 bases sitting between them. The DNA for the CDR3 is TGTGCCAGCATATTCACTGAAGCTTTCTTT. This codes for CASIFTEAFF.